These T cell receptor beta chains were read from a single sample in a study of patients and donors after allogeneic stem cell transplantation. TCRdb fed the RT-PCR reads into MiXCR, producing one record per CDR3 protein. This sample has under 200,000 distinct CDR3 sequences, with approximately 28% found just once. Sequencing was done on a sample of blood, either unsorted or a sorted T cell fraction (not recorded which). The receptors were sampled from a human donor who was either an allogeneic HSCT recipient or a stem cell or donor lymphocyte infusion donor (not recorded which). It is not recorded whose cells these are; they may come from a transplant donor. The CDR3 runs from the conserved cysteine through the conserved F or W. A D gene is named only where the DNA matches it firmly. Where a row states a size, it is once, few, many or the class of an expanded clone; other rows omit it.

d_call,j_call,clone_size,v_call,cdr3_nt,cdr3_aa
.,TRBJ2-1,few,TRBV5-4,TGTGCCAGCAGCATGACTAGAGAGCAGTTCTTC,CASSMTREQFF
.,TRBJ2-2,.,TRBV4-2,TGTGCCAGCAGCCTAGGGGGATTGAACACCGGGGAGCTGTTTTTT,CASSLGGLNTGELFF
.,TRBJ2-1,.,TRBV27,TGTGCCAGCAGCCCCAGTAGGCAGAATGAGCAGTTCTTC,CASSPSRQNEQFF
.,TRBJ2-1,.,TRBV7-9,TGTGCCAGCAGCTTAGCGGCAGGGAGTGAGCAGTTCTTC,CASSLAAGSEQFF
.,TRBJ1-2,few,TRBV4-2,TGTGCCAGCAGCTACCCGAGGGGGAGGGACGGCTACACCTTC,CASSYPRGRDGYTF
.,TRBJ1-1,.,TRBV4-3,TGCGCCAGCAGCCAAGACAGATTGAACACTGAAGCTTTCTTT,CASSQDRLNTEAFF
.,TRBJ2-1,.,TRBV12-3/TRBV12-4,TGTGCCAGCAGCCTAGGGAAGGGGTGGCAGCAGTTCTTC,CASSLGKGWQQFF
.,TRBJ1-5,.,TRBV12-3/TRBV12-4,TGTGCCAGCAGTTTAGAAGGCACTAATCAGCCCCAGCATTTT,CASSLEGTNQPQHF
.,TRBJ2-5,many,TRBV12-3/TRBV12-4,TGTGCCAGCCGGACAACAGAGAGGAAGACCCAGTACTTC,CASRTTERKTQYF
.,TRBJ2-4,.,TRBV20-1,TGCAGTGCCAACCGCCCGGCGGCCAAAAACATTCAGTACTTC,CSANRPAAKNIQYF
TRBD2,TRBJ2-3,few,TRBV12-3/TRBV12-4,TGTGCCAGCAGACCCCGCCCGGGACTACCCCCAGATACGCAGTATTTT,CASRPRPGLPPDTQYF
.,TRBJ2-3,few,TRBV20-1,TGCAGTGCCTATAACCGGGAAAGTAGCACAGATACGCAGTATTTT,CSAYNRESSTDTQYF
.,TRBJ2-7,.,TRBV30,TGTGCCTGGAGTGTATGGGGTAAAGTGGGCGAGCAGTACTTC,CAWSVWGKVGEQYF
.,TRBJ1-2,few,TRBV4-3,TGCGCCAGCAGCCAAGATGAGACAGTGGGAGCTAACTATGGCTACACCTTC,CASSQDETVGANYGYTF
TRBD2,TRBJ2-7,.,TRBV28,TGTGCCAGCAGTCCTAGCGGAGCCGCCAACGAGCAGTACTTC,CASSPSGAANEQYF
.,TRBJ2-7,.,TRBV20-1,TGCAGTGCCCCCCCATCGAGGGGCGGCTACGAGCAGTACTTC,CSAPPSRGGYEQYF
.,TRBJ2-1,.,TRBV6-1,TGTGCCAGCAGTGAACAGGGGACCCTCTACAATGAGCAGTTCTTC,CASSEQGTLYNEQFF
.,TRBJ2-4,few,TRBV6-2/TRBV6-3,TGTGCCAGCAGTTACCCGACCGAAGTGGGAGCCAAAAACATTCAGTACTTC,CASSYPTEVGAKNIQYF
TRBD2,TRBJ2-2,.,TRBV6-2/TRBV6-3,TGTGCCAGCAGTGGGCGGGAGTCCCCGAACACCGGGGAGCTGTTTTTT,CASSGRESPNTGELFF
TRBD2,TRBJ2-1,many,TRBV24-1,TGTGCCACCAGTGAAACTAGCGGGAGACATGAGCAGTTCTTC,CATSETSGRHEQFF
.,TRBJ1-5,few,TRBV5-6,TGTGCCAGCACCCTGCCCGCTAATGACAGGATCAATCAGCCCCAGCATTTT,CASTLPANDRINQPQHF
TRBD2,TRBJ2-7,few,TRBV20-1,TGCAGTGCTAGCCCACTAGCGGGAGGTTCCTACGAGCAGTACTTC,CSASPLAGGSYEQYF
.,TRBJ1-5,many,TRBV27,TGTGCCACTCGGCGGTTCGACAATCAGCCCCAGCATTTT,CATRRFDNQPQHF
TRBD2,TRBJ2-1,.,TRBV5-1,TGCGCCAGCAGCCATCCCGGGACTAGCGGGAGGGGGAATGAGCAGTTCTTC,CASSHPGTSGRGNEQFF
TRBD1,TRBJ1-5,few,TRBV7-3,TGTGCCAGCAGCTATTCGGACAGGGGGAGCAATCAGCCCCAGCATTTT,CASSYSDRGSNQPQHF
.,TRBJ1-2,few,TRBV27,TGTGCCAGCAGTTTTTCAGGGAACTATGGCTACACCTTC,CASSFSGNYGYTF
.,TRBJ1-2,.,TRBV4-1,TGCGCCAGCAGCCAACCATATAAAGATGGCTACACCTTC,CASSQPYKDGYTF
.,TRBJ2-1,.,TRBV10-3,TGTGCCATCAGCCGGACGGAAGCCTACAATGAGCAGTTCTTC,CAISRTEAYNEQFF
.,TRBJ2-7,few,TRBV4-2,TGTGCCAGCAGCCAAGGTCGTCTAGCGAGCGAGCAGTACTTC,CASSQGRLASEQYF
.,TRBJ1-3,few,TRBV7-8,TGTGCCAGCAGCCAGTTCACGGGGACGGCTGGAAACACCATATATTTT,CASSQFTGTAGNTIYF
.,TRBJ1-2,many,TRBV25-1,TGTGCCAGCAGTGACCCACACCAGGGGAGTCCTGGCTACACCTTC,CASSDPHQGSPGYTF
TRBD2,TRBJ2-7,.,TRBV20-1,TGCAGTGCTAGAGAGCGGCGTAGCGGGAGCAGATCCTACGAGCAGTACTTC,CSARERRSGSRSYEQYF
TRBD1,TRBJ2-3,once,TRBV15,TGTGCCACCAGCAGAGACTTTCTTGGGGACAGAGACACAGATACGCAGTATTTT,CATSRDFLGDRDTDTQYF
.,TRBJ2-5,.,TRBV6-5,TGTGCCAGCAGCCCCTTTATCCAAGAGACCCAGTACTTC,CASSPFIQETQYF
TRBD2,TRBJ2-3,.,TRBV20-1,TGCAGTACTTTAGCGGGAGGACTCATAGATACGCAGTATTTT,CSTLAGGLIDTQYF
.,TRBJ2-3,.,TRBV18,TGTGCCAGCTCACCACGCTCGGCGGGCAGCACAGATACGCAGTATTTT,CASSPRSAGSTDTQYF
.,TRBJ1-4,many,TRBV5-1,TGCGCCAGCAGCCTGGACGTCCCGACGGGCGAAAAACTGTTTTTT,CASSLDVPTGEKLFF
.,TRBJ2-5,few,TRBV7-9,TGTGCCAGCAGCTTAGAGAAAGGGGTCGTGGAGACCCAGTACTTC,CASSLEKGVVETQYF
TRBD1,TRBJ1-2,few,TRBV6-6,TGTGCCAGCTGGGACAGCCTGGGGGCCTATAACTATGGCTACACCTTC,CASWDSLGAYNYGYTF
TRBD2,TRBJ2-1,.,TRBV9,TGTGCCAGCAGCGTAGGAGCTAGCGGGTACAATGAGCAGTTCTTC,CASSVGASGYNEQFF
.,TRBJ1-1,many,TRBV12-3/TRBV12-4,TGTGCCAGCAGTTTAATACGGCTGAACACTGAAGCTTTCTTT,CASSLIRLNTEAFF
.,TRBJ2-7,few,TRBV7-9,TGTGCCAGCAGCAGGGGACTCCTTCCCTACGAGCAGTACTTC,CASSRGLLPYEQYF
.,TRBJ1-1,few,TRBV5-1,TGCGCCAGCAGCTTGATCGGAGGGACGACTGAAGCTTTCTTT,CASSLIGGTTEAFF